These T cell receptor beta chains were read from a single sample in a study of human T cells and chemical hapten exposure. TCRdb redid the calling of the RACE reads with MiXCR, one entry per CDR3 protein. In the table there are roughly 80,000 distinct CDR3 sequences, approximately 12% of which are singletons. Here the sequenced sample was whole blood, taken in connection with sensitization to the hapten diphenylcyclopropenone (DPC). The receptors shown here come from a woman between 45 and 60 years old with alopecia areata. Some clones in this sample may be carry-over from other donors' samples. Each CDR3 is given with its conserved first and last residue. The order of the fields is V gene, J gene, D gene, clone size, CDR3 protein, CDR3 DNA. A D gene is named only where the DNA matches it firmly. Size tells how often a clone was seen (once, few, many) or the class of an expanded clone, and some rows leave it out.

>TRBV7-6|TRBJ2-3|.|.
CASSTTSDTQYF
TGTGCCAGCAGTACCACAAGCGATACGCAGTATTTT
>TRBV20-1|TRBJ1-2|TRBD1|many
CSAPVTGGKGDGYTF
TGCAGTGCCCCCGTAACAGGGGGAAAGGGTGATGGCTACACCTTC
>TRBV20-1|TRBJ2-3|TRBD2|few
CSARGGTSGLFDTQYF
TGCAGTGCTAGAGGCGGGACTAGCGGGTTATTTGATACGCAGTATTTT
>TRBV12-3/TRBV12-4|TRBJ2-7|TRBD2|many
CASSRSGGAKNEQYF
TGTGCCAGCAGCCGTAGCGGGGGGGCAAAAAACGAGCAGTACTTC
>TRBV6-2/TRBV6-3|TRBJ2-3|.|many
CASSYSNRQLTDTQYF
TGTGCCAGCAGTTACTCGAACAGGCAACTCACAGATACGCAGTATTTT
>TRBV5-1|TRBJ1-2|.|many
CASSLAAERLGGYTF
TGCGCCAGCAGCTTGGCCGCGGAAAGATTGGGTGGCTACACCTTC
>TRBV20-1|TRBJ1-4|.|many
CSALKRRPEKLFF
TGCAGTGCTCTTAAAAGACGTCCTGAAAAACTGTTTTTT
>TRBV2|TRBJ1-1|TRBD1|many
CASRWDREGTEAFF
TGTGCCAGCAGGTGGGACAGGGAAGGAACTGAAGCTTTCTTT
>TRBV18|TRBJ1-1|TRBD1|.
CASSPSLGQGTEAFF
TGTGCCAGCTCACCATCTTTAGGACAGGGCACTGAAGCTTTCTTT
>TRBV20-1|TRBJ2-5|TRBD2|many
CSAPPLAGRETQYF
TGCAGTGCTCCTCCACTAGCGGGGAGGGAGACCCAGTACTTC
>TRBV11-1|TRBJ2-3|TRBD2|few
CASSIGLAGAGAQYF
TGTGCCAGCAGCATCGGACTAGCGGGGGCCGGGGCGCAGTATTTT
>TRBV28|TRBJ2-1|TRBD2|many
CASSRTSGHNEQFF
TGTGCCAGCAGCCGGACTAGCGGCCACAATGAGCAGTTCTTC
>TRBV2|TRBJ1-5|.|many
CASSVGPGNPNQPQHF
TGTGCCAGCAGTGTGGGGCCAGGTAACCCCAATCAGCCCCAGCATTTT
>TRBV18|TRBJ2-5|.|many
CASSPSHSQETQYF
TGTGCCAGCTCACCGTCCCATTCCCAAGAGACCCAGTACTTC
>TRBV5-1|TRBJ2-3|.|few
CASSNQLGGTDTQYF
TGCGCCAGCAGCAACCAGCTGGGGGGCACAGATACGCAGTATTTT
>TRBV6-6|TRBJ1-1|.|many
CASSYGGGQNTEAFF
TGTGCCAGCAGTTACGGGGGAGGTCAGAACACTGAAGCTTTCTTT
>TRBV4-2|TRBJ2-2|TRBD2|.
CASSQAGGRTNTGELFF
TGTGCCAGCAGCCAAGCGGGGGGACGCACGAACACCGGGGAGCTGTTTTTT
>TRBV6-5|TRBJ2-1|TRBD2|.
CASSSRLAGTYNEQFF
TGTGCCAGCAGTTCACGACTAGCGGGAACTTACAATGAGCAGTTCTTC
>TRBV18|TRBJ1-1|.|.
CASSPNSGHTEAFF
TGTGCCAGCTCACCCAATTCGGGGCACACTGAAGCTTTCTTT
>TRBV28|TRBJ1-2|TRBD1|.
CASSAPGQSYGYTF
TGTGCCAGCAGCGCTCCGGGACAGTCCTATGGCTACACCTTC
>TRBV29-1|TRBJ2-7|TRBD2|many
CSATPGLAGYEQYF
TGCAGCGCTACACCTGGACTAGCAGGTTACGAGCAGTACTTC